This TCR beta chain was retrieved from a study of neurological immune-mediated disorders. The CDR3 extends over 16 amino acids. Germline V gene lookup returns CDR1 LNHNV and CDR2 YYDKDF (reference sequence). With 5 bases clipped from V and 3 bases from J, the junction kept 8 bases outside the gene matches. cDNA synthesis was performed by 5'RACE with 10-nucleotide random UMIs. One entry per CDR3 protein, called by TCRdb with MiXCR from the 5' RACE reads. Of around 25,000 distinct CDR3 sequences listed, roughly 21% are singletons. The receptor comes from a woman aged 60-75 years in good health. The gene calls are TRBV15 and TRBJ2-3; TRBD1 matches at 10 bases. The material sequenced was PBMCs. CDR3 residues: CATSRGDRGRTDTQYF. In DNA, the CDR3 is TGTGCCACCAGCCGGGGGGACAGGGGTCGAACAGATACGCAGTATTTT.